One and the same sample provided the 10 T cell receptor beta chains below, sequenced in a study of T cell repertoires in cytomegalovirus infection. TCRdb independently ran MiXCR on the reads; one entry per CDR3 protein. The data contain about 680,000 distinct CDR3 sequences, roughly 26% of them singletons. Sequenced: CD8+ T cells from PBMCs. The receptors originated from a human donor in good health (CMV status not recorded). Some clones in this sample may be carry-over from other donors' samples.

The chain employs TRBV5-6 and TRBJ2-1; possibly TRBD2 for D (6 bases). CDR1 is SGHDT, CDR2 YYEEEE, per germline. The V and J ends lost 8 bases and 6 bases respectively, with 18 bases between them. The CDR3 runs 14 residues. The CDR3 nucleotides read TGTGCCAGTACGGGGGACCCCCCCCTCAATGAGCAGTTCTTC. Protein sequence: CASTGDPPLNEQFF.

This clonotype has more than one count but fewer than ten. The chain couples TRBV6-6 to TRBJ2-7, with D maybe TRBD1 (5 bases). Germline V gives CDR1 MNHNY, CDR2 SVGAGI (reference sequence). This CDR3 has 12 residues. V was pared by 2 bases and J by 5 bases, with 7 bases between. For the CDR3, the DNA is TGTGCCAGCAGTTACGTAGGGGACGAGCAGTACTTC. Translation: CASSYVGDEQYF.

CDR3 bases: TGTGCCAGCAGTTTAACGGTCGCCTACGAGCAGTTCTTC. Translated: CASSLTVAYEQFF. The V call is TRBV27, the J call TRBJ2-7; no clear D. The J call could be wrong; TRBJ2-1 is a better fit for the DNA end. Looked up from germline, CDR1 is MNHEY and CDR2 is SMNVEV (reference sequence). CDR3 length: 13 residues.

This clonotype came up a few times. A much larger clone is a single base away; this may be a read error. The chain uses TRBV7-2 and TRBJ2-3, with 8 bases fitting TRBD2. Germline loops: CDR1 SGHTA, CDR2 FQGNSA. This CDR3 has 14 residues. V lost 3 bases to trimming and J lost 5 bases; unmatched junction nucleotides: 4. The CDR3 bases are TGTGCCAGCAGCTTCGGGGGGGCCATAGATACGCAGTATTTT. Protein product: CASSFGGAIDTQYF.

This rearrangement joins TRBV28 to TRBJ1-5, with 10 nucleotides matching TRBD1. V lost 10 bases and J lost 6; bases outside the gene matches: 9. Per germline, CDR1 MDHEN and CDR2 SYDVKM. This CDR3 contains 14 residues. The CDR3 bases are TGTGCCAACGGACTGGGACAGGGGCGTCAGCCCCAGCATTTT. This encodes CANGLGQGRQPQHF.

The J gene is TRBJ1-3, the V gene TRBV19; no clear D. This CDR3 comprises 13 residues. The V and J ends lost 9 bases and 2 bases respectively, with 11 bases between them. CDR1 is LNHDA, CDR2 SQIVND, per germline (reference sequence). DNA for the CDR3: TGTGCCAGCACAATCTTCCCTGGAAACACCATATATTTT. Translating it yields CASTIFPGNTIYF.

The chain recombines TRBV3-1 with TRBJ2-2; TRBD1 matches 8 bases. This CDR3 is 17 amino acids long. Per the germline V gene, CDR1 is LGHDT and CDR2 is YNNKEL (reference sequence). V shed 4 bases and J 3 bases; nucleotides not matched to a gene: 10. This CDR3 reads CASSLGGRTGHTGELFF. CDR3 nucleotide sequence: TGTGCCAGCAGCCTCGGAGGTCGGACAGGGCACACCGGGGAGCTGTTTTTT.

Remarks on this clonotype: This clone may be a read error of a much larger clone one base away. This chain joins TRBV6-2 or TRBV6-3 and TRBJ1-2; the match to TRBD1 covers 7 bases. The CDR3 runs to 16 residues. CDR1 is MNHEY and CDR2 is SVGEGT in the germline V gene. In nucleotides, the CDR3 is TGTGCCAACAGTTACGCCCGGGACAGCCGTCACTATGGCTACACCTTC. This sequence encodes CANSYARDSRHYGYTF.

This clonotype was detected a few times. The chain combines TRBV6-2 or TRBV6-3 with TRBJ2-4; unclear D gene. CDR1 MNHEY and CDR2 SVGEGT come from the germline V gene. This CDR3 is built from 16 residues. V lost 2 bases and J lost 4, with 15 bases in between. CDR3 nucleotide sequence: TGTGCCAGCAGTTACAAAGGAAGTCTATTAAAAAACATTCAGTACTTC. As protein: CASSYKGSLLKNIQYF.

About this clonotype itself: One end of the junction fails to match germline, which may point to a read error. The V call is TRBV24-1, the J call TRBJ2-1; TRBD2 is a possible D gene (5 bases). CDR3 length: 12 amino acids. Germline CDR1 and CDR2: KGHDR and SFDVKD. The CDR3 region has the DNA TGTGTCACCAGTGAAACTAGTGATGAGCAGTTCTTC. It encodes CVTSETSDEQFF.